This T cell receptor (beta chain) was documented in a study of cytomegalovirus exposure and HLA in healthy donors. With 60 Vbeta and 13 Jbeta primers, the PCR was carried out. Using immunoSEQ multiplex PCR, the repertoire was profiled, and TCRdb retains in-frame clones only, with some absent. The profile shows 120,000 to 150,000 clones, 60% to 80% of them singletons. CDR1 and CDR2 (germline): SGHNT, YYREEE (reference sequence). This CDR3 region has 14 residues. Trimming took 2 bases from V and 6 from J; bases not matched to a gene: 5. To note about this clone: Its antigen is as yet unknown.

Overall study results and limits: A later look showed TCR association rates differing by HLA locus, highest for DRB1 and lowest for HLA-C. Accurate prediction of HLA-A and HLA-B alleles (for most subjects) was reportedly achieved from TCR beta sequences.

Sequenced input: PBMCs. This sequence joins TRBV5-4 and TRBJ2-7; 10 positions match TRBD1. The sequence derives from a male donor in good health and CMV-seronegative. Written as DNA, the CDR3 is TGTGCCAGCAGCTTCCCCGGGACAGGGGTCGAGCAGTACTTC. It yields the protein CASSFPGTGVEQYF. Complete variable domain (other parts from reference TRBV5-4 and TRBJ2-7): ETGVTQSPTHLIKTRGQQVTLRCSSQSGHNTVSWYQQALGQGPQFIFQYYREEENGRGNFPPRFSGLQFPNYSSELNVNALELDDSALYLCASSFPGTGVEQYFGPGTRLTVT.